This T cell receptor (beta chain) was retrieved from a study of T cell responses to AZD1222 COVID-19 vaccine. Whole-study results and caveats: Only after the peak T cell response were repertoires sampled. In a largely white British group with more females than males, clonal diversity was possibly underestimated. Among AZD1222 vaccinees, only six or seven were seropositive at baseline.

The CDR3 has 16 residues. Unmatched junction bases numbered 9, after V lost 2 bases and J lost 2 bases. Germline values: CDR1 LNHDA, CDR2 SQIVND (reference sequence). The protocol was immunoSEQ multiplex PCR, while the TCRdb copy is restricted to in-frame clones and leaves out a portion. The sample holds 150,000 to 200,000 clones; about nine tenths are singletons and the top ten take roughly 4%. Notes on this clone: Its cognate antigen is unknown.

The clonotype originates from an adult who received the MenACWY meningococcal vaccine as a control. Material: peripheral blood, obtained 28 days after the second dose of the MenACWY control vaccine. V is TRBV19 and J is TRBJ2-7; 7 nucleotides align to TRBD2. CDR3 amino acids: CASSIRRESPTYEQYF. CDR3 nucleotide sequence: TGTGCCAGTAGTATAAGGCGGGAGAGCCCCACCTACGAGCAGTACTTC.